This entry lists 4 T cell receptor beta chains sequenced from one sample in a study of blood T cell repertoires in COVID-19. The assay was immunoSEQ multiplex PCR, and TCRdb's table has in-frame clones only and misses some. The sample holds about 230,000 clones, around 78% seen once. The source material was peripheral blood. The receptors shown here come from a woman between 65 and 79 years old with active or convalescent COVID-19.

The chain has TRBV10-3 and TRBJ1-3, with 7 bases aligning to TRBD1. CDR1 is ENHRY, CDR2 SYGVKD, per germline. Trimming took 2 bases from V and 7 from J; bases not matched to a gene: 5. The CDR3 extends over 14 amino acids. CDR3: CAISERGGRNTIYF. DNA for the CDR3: TGTGCCATCAGTGAGCGAGGGGGCAGGAACACCATATATTTT.

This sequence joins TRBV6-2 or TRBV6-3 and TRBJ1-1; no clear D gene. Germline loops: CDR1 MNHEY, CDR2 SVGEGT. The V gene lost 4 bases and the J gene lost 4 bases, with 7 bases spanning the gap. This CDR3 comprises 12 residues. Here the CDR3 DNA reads TGTGCCAGCAGTTGGCGCGGCACTGAAGCTTTCTTT. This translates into CASSWRGTEAFF.

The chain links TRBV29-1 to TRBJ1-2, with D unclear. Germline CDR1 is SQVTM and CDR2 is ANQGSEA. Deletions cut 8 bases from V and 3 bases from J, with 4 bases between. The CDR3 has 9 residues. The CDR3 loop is CSSDYGYTF. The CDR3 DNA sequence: TGCAGCAGCGACTATGGCTACACCTTC.

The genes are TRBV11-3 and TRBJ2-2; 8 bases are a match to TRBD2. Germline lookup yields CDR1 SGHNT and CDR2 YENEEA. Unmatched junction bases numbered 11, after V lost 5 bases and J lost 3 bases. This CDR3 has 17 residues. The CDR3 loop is CASSLLVTSADTGELFF. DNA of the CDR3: TGTGCCAGCAGCCTTCTGGTGACTAGCGCGGACACCGGGGAGCTGTTTTTT.